This TCR beta chain was identified in a study of OX40 agonist ivuxolimab in advanced cancers. TCRdb's table, derived via immunoSEQ multiplex PCR, lists solely in-frame clones and lacks some. The table has some 76,000 clones, more than 75% seen once. Trimming removed 8 bases at V and 5 bases at J, with 18 bases between. CDR1 MNHEY and CDR2 SVGAGI come from the germline V gene. CDR3 size: 14 residues. The source of this sequence is an adult with an advanced solid tumor such as melanoma, head and neck, liver or kidney cancer. V is TRBV6-5 and J is TRBJ1-1; D might be TRBD1 (5 bases). The sample in question was CD4+ or CD8+ T cells sorted from blood, obtained in a trial of the OX40 agonist ivuxolimab. This chain's CDR3 is CASGDWGASTEAFF. In DNA, the CDR3 is TGTGCCAGCGGAGATTGGGGCGCGAGTACTGAAGCTTTCTTT.